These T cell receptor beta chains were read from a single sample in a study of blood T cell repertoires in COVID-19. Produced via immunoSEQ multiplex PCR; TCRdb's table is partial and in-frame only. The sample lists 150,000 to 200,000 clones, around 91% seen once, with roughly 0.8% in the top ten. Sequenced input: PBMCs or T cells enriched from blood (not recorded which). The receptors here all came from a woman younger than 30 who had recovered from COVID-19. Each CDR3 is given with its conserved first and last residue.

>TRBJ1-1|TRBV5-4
CASSADRGPNTEAFF
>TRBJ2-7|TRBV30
CAWSRDLSYEQYF
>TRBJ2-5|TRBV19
CASSLKRQGTQETQYF
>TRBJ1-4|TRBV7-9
CASSRRQGANEKLFF
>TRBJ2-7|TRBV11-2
CASSYPGTDIYPFSYEQYF
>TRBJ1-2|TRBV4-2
CASSPQLFYGYTF
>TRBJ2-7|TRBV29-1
CSVAGTLPPYEQYF
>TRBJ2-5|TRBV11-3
CASSLRGSGTGAQETQYF
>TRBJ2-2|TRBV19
CASSQRTNPTGELFF
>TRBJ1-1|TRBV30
CAWSPTGTDTEAFF
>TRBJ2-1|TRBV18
CASSRLAGPNEQFF
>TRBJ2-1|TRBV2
CASTMIAGQGVGNEQFF
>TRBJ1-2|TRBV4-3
CASSPSVRDRGGYGYTF
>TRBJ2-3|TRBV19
CASASSSADTQYF
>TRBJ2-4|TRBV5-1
CASSPRGQGGDGAKNIQYF
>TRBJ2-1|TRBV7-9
CASRLGPEQFF
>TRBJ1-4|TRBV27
CASRPGYNEKLFF
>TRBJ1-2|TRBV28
CASSLDRANYGYTF
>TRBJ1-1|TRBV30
CAWSRQGGTEAFF
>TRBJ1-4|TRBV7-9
CASSLVMENEKLFF
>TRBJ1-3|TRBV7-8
CASSLVPGDRVGNTIYF
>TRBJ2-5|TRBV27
CASSLRGMKTQYF
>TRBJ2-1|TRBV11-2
CASSSDRPRIDEQFF
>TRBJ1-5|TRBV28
CASSLGGQVNQPQHF
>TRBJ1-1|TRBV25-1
CASRIGTGGFLSEAFF
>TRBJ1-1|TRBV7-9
CASSLPGVGLMNTEAFF
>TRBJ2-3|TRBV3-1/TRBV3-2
CASSQDARADTQYF
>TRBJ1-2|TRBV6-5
CASSQLQGNYGYTF
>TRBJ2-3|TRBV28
CASSILKGGRGGTQYF
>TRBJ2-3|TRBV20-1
CSAAGTAQYF
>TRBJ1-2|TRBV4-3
CASSQGSGTGSFYGYTF
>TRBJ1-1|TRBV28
CASSAGQREAFF
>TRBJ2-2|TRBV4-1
CASSHRQGEAGELFF
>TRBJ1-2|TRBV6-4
CASSEGGGYTF
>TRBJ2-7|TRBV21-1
CASSKEDCGRASYEQYF
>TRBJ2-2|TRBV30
CAWNRGGTGNTGELFF
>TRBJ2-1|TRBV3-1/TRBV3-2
CASSQAAQGYNEQFF
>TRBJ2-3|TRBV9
CASSREGSTDTQYF
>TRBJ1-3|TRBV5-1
CASSLASNSGNTIYF
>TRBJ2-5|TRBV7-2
CASSSDGRQQETQYF
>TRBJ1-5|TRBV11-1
CASSLASDQPQHF
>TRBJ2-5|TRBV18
CASSPRDRGRASETQYF
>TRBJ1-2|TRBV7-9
CASSPRTGVGYTF
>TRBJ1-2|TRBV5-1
CASSLVQGYGYTF
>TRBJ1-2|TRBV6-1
CASSELVGQGRWLSYGYTF
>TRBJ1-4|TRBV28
CASTRQGEKLFF
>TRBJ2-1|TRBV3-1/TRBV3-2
CASSQAASANEQFF
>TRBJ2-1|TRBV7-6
CASSLELAGDNEQFF